This T cell receptor beta chain came from a study of early T cells in non-severe SARS-CoV-2 infection. Study summary: From unsorted whole blood, bulk RNA was sequenced, and the chains remained unpaired.

Per the germline V gene, CDR1 is SGDLS and CDR2 is YYNGEE. This CDR3 region has 15 residues. V shed 2 bases and J 0 bases; nucleotides not matched to a gene: 5. As regards this clonotype: Its antigen is still unknown.

Study-wide points: The matching step, a VDJdb search, favored anti-spike CD8 responses and missed private and CD4 specificities.

Researchers attached unique molecular identifiers to individual cDNA molecules. One entry per CDR3 protein, called by TCRdb with MiXCR from the 5' RACE reads. This sample has about 110,000 distinct CDR3 sequences, with roughly 12% found just once. The TCR comes from an adult who was a healthcare worker with PCR-confirmed SARS-CoV-2 infection or an uninfected control (not recorded which). Sequencing used whole blood. The chain joins TRBV9 to TRBJ2-7, with 7 nucleotides matching TRBD2. Here the CDR3 DNA reads TGTGCCAGCAGCGTCGGCGGGAGTGTCTCCTACGAGCAGTACTTC. Translation gives CASSVGGSVSYEQYF.